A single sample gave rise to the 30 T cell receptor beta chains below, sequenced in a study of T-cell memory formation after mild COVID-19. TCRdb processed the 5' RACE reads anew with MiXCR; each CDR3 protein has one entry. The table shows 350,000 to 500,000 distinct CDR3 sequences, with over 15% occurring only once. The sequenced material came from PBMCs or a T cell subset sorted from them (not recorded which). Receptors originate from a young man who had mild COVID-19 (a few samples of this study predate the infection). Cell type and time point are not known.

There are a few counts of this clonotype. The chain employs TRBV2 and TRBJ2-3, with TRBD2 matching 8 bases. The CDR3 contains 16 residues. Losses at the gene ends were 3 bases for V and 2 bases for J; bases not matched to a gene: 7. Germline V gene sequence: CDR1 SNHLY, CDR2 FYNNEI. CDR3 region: CASSDWRGAFTDTQYF. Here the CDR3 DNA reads TGTGCCAGCAGTGACTGGCGGGGGGCCTTCACAGATACGCAGTATTTT.

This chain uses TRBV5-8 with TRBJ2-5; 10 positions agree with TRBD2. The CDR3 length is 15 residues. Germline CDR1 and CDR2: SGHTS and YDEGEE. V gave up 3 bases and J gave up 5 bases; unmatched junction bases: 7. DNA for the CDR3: TGTGCCAGCAGCTATTGGACTAGCGGTCGGGAGACCCAGTACTTC. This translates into CASSYWTSGRETQYF. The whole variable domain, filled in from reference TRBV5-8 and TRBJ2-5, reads EAGVTQSPTHLIKTRGQQATLRCSPISGHTSVYWYQQALGLGLQFLLWYDEGEERNRGNFPPRFSGRQFPNYSSELNVNALELEDSALYLCASSYWTSGRETQYFGPGTRLLVL.

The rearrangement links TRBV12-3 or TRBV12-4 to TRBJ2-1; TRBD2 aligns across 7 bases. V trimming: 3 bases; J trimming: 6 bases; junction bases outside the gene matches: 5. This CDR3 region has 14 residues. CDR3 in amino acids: CASSFRGGGNEQFF. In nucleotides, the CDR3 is TGTGCCAGCAGTTTTCGTGGGGGGGGCAATGAGCAGTTCTTC.

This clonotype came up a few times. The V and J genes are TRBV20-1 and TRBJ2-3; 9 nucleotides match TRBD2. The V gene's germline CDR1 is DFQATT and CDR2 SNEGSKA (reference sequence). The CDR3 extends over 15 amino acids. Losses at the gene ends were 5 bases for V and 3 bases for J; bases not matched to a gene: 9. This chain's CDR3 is CSAERSGGPTDTQYF. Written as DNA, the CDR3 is TGCAGTGCTGAGAGGAGCGGGGGGCCTACAGATACGCAGTATTTT.

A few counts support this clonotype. CDR3: CASNTRDTQETQYF. The CDR3 DNA is TGTGCCAGTAACACCCGGGACACTCAAGAGACCCAGTACTTC. The gene calls are TRBV19 and TRBJ2-5, with TRBD1 as a possible D gene (6 bases). Germline CDR1 reads LNHDA; CDR2 reads SQIVND (reference sequence). CDR3 size: 14 residues. With 7 bases removed from V and 2 bases from J, the gap between germline ends came to 14 bases.

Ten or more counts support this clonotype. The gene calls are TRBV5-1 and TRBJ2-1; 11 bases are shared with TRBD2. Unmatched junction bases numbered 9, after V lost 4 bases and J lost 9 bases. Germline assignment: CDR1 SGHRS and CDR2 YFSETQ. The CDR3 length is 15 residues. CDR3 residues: CASSGRGSGGAEQFF. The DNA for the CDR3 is TGCGCCAGCAGCGGCAGGGGTAGCGGGGGGGCTGAGCAGTTCTTC. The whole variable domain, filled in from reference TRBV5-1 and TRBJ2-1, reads KAGVTQTPRYLIKTRGQQVTLSCSPISGHRSVSWYQQTPGQGLQFLFEYFSETQRNKGNFPGRFSGRQFSNSRSEMNVSTLELGDSALYLCASSGRGSGGAEQFFGPGTRLTVL.

CDR3 sequence reads: CASSVDPGRSGYTF. The CDR3 DNA follows: TGTGCCAGCAGCGTAGATCCGGGAAGAAGTGGCTACACCTTC. The chain joins TRBV9 to TRBJ1-2, with no clear D. The V end lost 0 bases, the J end lost 7 bases, and 13 bases lay between the germline ends. Germline V gene lookup returns CDR1 SGDLS and CDR2 YYNGEE. CDR3 length: 14 residues.

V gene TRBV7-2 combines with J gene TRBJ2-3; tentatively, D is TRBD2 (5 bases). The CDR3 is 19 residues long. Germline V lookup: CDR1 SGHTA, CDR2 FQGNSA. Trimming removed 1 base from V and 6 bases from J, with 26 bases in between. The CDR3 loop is CASSLGPPNRRELMDTQYF. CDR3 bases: TGTGCCAGCAGCTTAGGTCCCCCGAACAGAAGGGAGCTAATGGATACGCAGTATTTT. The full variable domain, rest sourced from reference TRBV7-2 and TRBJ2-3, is GAGVSQSPSNKVTEKGKDVELRCDPISGHTALYWYRQSLGQGLEFLIYFQGNSAPDKSGLPSDRFSAERTGGSVSTLTIQRTQQEDSAVYLCASSLGPPNRRELMDTQYFGPGTRLTVL.

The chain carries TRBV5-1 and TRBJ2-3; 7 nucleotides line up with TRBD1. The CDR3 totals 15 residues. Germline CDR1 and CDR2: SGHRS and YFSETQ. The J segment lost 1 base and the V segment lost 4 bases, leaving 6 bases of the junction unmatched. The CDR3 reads CASSGRTGGTDTQYF. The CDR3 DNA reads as TGCGCCAGCAGCGGTAGAACAGGGGGCACAGATACGCAGTATTTT.

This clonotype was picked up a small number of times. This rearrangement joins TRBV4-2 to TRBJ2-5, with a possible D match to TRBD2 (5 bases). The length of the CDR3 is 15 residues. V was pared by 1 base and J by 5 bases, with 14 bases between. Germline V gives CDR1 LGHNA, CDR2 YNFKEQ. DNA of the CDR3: TGTGCCAGCAGCCAAGGGTTGGGAGCTTGGGAGACCCAGTACTTC. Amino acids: CASSQGLGAWETQYF.

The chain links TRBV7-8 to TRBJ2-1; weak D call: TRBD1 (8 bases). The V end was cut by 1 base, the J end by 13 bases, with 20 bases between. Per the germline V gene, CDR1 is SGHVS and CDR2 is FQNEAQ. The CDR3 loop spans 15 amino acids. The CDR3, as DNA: TGTGCCAGCAGCTTAGGCCAGGGGGCGGGAGAGACCCAGTTCTTC. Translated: CASSLGQGAGETQFF.

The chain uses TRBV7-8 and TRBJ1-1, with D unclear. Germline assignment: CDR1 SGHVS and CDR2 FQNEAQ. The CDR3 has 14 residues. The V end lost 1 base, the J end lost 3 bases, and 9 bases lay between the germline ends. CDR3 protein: CASSLEAEYTEAFF. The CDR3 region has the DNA TGTGCCAGCAGCTTAGAGGCAGAGTACACTGAAGCTTTCTTT.

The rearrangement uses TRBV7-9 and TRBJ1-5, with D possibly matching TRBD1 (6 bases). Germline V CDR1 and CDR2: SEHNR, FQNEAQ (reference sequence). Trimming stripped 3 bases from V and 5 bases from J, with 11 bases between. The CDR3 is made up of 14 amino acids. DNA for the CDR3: TGTGCCAGCAGCTTCAACAGGGCTGATCAGCCCCAGCATTTT. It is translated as CASSFNRADQPQHF.

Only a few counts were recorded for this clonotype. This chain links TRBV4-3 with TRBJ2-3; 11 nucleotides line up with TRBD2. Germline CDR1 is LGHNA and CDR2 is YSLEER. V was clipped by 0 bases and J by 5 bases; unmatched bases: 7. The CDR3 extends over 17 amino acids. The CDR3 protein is CASSQDASGGFGDTQYF. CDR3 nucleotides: TGCGCCAGCAGCCAAGATGCTAGCGGGGGGTTTGGAGATACGCAGTATTTT.

The CDR3 DNA reads TGTGCCAGCTCGGCCAGCGCTAACACCGGGGAGCTGTTTTTT. It is translated as CASSASANTGELFF. This chain connects TRBV18 to TRBJ2-2; D remains unclear. Germline V gene data show CDR1 as KGHSH and CDR2 as LQKENI. The CDR3 is 14 residues long. Between the trimmed V and J ends, which lost 6 bases and 2 bases, there was a span of 10 bases.

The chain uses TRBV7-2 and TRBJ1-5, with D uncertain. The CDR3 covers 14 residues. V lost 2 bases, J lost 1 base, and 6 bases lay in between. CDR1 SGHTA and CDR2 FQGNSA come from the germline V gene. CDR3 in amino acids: CASSLLFSNQPQHF. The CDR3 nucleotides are TGTGCCAGCAGCTTACTTTTCAGCAATCAGCCCCAGCATTTT. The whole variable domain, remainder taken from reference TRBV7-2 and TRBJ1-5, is GAGVSQSPSNKVTEKGKDVELRCDPISGHTALYWYRQSLGQGLEFLIYFQGNSAPDKSGLPSDRFSAERTGGSVSTLTIQRTQQEDSAVYLCASSLLFSNQPQHFGDGTRLSIL.

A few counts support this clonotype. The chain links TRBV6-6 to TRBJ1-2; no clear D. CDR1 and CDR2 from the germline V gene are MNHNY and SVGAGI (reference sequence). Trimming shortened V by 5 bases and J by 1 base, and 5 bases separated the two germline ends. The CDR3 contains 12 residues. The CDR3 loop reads CASSEVNYGYTF. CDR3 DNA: TGTGCCAGCAGTGAGGTTAACTATGGCTACACCTTC.

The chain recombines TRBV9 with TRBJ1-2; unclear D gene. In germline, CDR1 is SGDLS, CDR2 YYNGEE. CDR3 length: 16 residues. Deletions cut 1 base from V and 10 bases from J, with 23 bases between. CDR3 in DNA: TGTGCCAGCAGCGTAAGCTTCGGGGAGAGCCGGGGTGACTACACCTTC. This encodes CASSVSFGESRGDYTF.

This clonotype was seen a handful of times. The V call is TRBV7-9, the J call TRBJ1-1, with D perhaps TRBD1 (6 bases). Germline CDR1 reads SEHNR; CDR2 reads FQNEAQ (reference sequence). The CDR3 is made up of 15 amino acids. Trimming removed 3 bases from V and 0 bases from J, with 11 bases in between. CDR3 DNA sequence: TGTGCCAGCAGCTTTGGAGGGGGGGTGAACACTGAAGCTTTCTTT. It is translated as CASSFGGGVNTEAFF.

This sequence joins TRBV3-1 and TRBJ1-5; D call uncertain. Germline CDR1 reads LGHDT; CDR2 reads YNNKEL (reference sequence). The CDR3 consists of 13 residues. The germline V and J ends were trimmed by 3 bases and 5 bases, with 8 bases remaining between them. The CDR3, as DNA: TGTGCCAGCAGCCAGGTGAACGATCAGCCCCAGCATTTT. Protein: CASSQVNDQPQHF.

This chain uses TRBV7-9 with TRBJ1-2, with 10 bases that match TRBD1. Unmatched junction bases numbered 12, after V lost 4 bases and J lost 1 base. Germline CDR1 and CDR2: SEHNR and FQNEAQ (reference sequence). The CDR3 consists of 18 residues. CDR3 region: CASSSATGGWGHNYGYTF. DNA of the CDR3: TGTGCCAGCAGCTCGGCGACAGGGGGCTGGGGTCATAACTATGGCTACACCTTC.

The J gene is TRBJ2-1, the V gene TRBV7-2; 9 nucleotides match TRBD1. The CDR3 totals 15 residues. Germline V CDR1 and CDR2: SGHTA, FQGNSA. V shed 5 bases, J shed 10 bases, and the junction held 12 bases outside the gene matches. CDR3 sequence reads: CASSPRTGVDYEQFF. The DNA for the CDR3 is TGTGCCAGCAGCCCACGGACAGGGGTGGATTACGAGCAGTTCTTC.

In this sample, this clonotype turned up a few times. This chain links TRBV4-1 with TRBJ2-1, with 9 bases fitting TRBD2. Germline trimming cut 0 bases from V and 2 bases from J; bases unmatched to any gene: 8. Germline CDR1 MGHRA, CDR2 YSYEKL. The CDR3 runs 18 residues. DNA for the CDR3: TGCGCCAGCAGCCAAGAAGAAAGCGGGGGGCCTCCCTACAATGAGCAGTTCTTC. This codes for CASSQEESGGPPYNEQFF.

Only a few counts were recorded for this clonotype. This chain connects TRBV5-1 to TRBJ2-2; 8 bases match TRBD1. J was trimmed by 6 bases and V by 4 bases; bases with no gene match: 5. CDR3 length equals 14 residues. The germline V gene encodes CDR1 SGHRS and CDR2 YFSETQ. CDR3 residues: CASSPRQGPGELFF. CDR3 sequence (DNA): TGCGCCAGCAGCCCGAGACAGGGGCCCGGGGAGCTGTTTTTT.

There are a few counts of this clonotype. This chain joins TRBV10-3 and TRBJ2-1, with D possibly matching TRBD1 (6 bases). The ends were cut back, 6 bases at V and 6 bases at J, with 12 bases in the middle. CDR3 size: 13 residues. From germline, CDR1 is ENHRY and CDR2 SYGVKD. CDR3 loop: CAIRDEGGNEQFF. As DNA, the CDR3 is TGTGCCATCAGGGACGAAGGGGGCAATGAGCAGTTCTTC.

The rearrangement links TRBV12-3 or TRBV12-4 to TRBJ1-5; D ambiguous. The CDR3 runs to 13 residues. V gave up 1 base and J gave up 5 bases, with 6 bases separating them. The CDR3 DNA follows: TGTGCCAGCAGTTTAGGTATATATCAGCCCCAGCATTTT. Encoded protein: CASSLGIYQPQHF.

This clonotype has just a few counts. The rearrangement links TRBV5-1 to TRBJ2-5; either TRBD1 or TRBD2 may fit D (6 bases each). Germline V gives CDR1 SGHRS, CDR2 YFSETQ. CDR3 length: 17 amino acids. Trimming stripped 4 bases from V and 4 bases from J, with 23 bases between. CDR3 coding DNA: TGCGCCAGCAGCCCCGTCGTCGCACCGGGGGCAGGAGAGACCCAGTACTTC. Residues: CASSPVVAPGAGETQYF.

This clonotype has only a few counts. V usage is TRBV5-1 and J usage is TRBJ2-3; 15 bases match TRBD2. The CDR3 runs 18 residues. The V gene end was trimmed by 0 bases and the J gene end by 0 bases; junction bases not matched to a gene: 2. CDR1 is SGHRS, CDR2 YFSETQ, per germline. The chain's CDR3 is CASSLGGLAGGSTDTQYF. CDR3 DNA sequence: TGCGCCAGCAGCTTGGGTGGACTAGCGGGGGGGAGCACAGATACGCAGTATTTT.

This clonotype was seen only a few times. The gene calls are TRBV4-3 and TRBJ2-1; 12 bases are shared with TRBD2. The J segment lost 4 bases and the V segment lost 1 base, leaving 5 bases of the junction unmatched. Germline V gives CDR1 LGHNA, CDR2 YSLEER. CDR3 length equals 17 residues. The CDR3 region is CASSQASTSGGYNEQFF. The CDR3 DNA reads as TGCGCCAGCAGCCAAGCCTCTACTAGCGGGGGGTACAATGAGCAGTTCTTC.

CDR3 DNA: TGTGCCAGCAGCTTGGACGGCACCTACGAGCAGTACGTC. This translates into CASSLDGTYEQYV. The chain has TRBV7-8 and TRBJ2-7; D is unclear. Germline CDR1 reads SGHVS; CDR2 reads FQNEAQ. V was trimmed by 3 bases and J by 2 bases, leaving 8 bases between them. The CDR3 is 13 residues long.